What follows are 5 T cell receptor beta chains derived from one specimen sequenced in a study of beta chain features in type 1 diabetes. All of the isolated RNA was reverse transcribed, so expressed TCRB transcripts were sequenced. Profiled with immunoSEQ multiplex PCR; TCRdb holds only in-frame clones, not every one. The repertoire holds 350,000 or so clones, with roughly a fifth as singletons. The sequenced sample was naive CD4+ T cells from blood. The origin of the receptors is a woman aged 18-30 years in good health.

This clone has more than one count but fewer than ten. The chain carries TRBV30 and TRBJ2-3; 7 bases map to TRBD2. CDR1 is GTSNPN, CDR2 SVGIG, per germline (reference sequence). The ends lost 3 bases at V and 2 bases at J; junction bases unmatched: 5. CDR3 length: 14 residues. The CDR3 here is CAWRTAGSTDTQYF. CDR3 coding DNA: TGTGCCTGGAGGACAGCGGGATCCACAGATACGCAGTATTTT.

The table lists this clone with a few counts. The V gene is TRBV19, the J gene TRBJ2-1; D is uncertain. Germline V gene lookup returns CDR1 LNHDA and CDR2 SQIVND (reference sequence). V lost 5 bases and J 10 bases, leaving 15 bases between the germline ends. The CDR3 extends over 13 amino acids. The CDR3 coding sequence is TGTGCCAGTAGTGTACGCTGGCCGAGGGAGCAGTTCTTC. Translating gives CASSVRWPREQFF.

This clone was detected only a few times. The sample holds other DNA sequences that translate to the same CDR3. The chain carries TRBV30 and TRBJ1-1; D remains unclear. The ends were cut back, 0 bases at V and 1 base at J, with 6 bases in the middle. CDR3 length: 13 amino acids. The germline V gene encodes CDR1 GTSNPN and CDR2 SVGIG (reference sequence). The CDR3: CAWSVQPNTEAFF. CDR3 DNA: TGTGCCTGGAGTGTACAACCGAACACTGAAGCTTTCTTT.

The DNA of the CDR3 is TGTGCCTGGAGTGCGGTCAGGGGGTATGGCTACACCTTC. Protein sequence: CAWSAVRGYGYTF. The rearrangement links TRBV30 to TRBJ1-2; 7 bases are shared with TRBD1. The CDR3 has 13 amino acids. Germline CDR1 is GTSNPN and CDR2 is SVGIG (reference sequence). After removal of 1 base from V and 5 bases from J, the junction contained 4 bases not matched to a gene.

The genes are TRBV9 and TRBJ2-2; unclear D gene. This CDR3 is built from 14 residues. With 10 bases removed from V and 0 bases from J, the gap between germline ends came to 13 bases. CDR1 and CDR2 from the germline V gene are SGDLS and YYNGEE. This chain's CDR3 is CAEITHANTGELFF. Here the CDR3 DNA reads TGTGCCGAGATCACTCACGCGAACACCGGGGAGCTGTTTTTT.